Listed below are T cell receptor beta chains from one sample, sequenced in a study of cytomegalovirus exposure and HLA in healthy donors. Assay: immunoSEQ multiplex PCR; the TCRdb copy retains only in-frame clones and omits some. The sample consists of some 78,000 clones, about 68% of them appearing once. Specimen: PBMCs. The receptors were sampled from a man aged 40-50 years in good health and CMV-seropositive. The CDR3 runs from the conserved cysteine through the conserved F or W. The order of the fields is V gene, clone size, J gene, D gene, CDR3 protein, CDR3 DNA. The D gene is left open where the match is weak. Clone size, where shown, is once, few, many, or a class for clones that have expanded.

TRBV15,.,TRBJ1-1,.,CATSRDEGHQNTEAFF,TGTGCCACCAGCAGAGATGAAGGACACCAGAACACTGAAGCTTTCTTT
TRBV5-1,.,TRBJ2-5,TRBD2,CASSLGGRRETQYF,TGCGCCAGCAGCTTGGGCGGGAGGAGAGAGACCCAGTACTTC
TRBV7-9,.,TRBJ1-1,.,CASSPLRTVTEAFF,TGTGCCAGCAGCCCCCTAAGGACAGTCACTGAAGCTTTCTTT
TRBV30,.,TRBJ1-5,.,CAWSGVTSRYYQPQHF,TGTGCCTGGAGTGGGGTGACTTCCCGATATTATCAGCCCCAGCATTTT
TRBV28,.,TRBJ2-7,TRBD2,CASIKGLTSGYEQYF,TGTGCCAGCATCAAGGGACTTACTAGCGGGTACGAGCAGTACTTC
TRBV18,.,TRBJ2-7,.,CASSVQASSSYEQYF,TGTGCCAGCTCGGTACAGGCCTCGAGCTCCTACGAGCAGTACTTC
TRBV11-1,.,TRBJ1-4,.,CASSFQRGEKLFF,TGTGCCAGCAGCTTCCAGAGGGGGGAAAAACTGTTTTTT
TRBV5-1,.,TRBJ2-7,TRBD2,CASSPTSGRADEQYF,TGCGCCAGCAGCCCAACTAGCGGGAGGGCCGACGAGCAGTACTTC
TRBV21-1,few,TRBJ2-1,.,CASSKVRRGSNEQFF,TGTGCCAGCAGCAAAGTCCGGCGGGGGTCCAATGAGCAGTTCTTC
TRBV4-2,few,TRBJ1-1,.,CASSQHGQGEVGTEAFF,TGTGCCAGCAGCCAGCATGGGCAGGGTGAGGTGGGCACTGAAGCTTTCTTT
TRBV6-5,.,TRBJ2-5,TRBD2,CASSYTTSGGQETQYF,TGTGCCAGCAGTTACACGACTAGCGGGGGCCAAGAGACCCAGTACTTC
TRBV6-5,few,TRBJ2-5,.,CASSYSTLGGETQYF,TGTGCCAGCAGTTACTCGACTCTCGGAGGGGAGACCCAGTACTTC
TRBV28,.,TRBJ1-5,.,CASRPGTPIGPQHF,TGTGCCAGCAGACCCGGGACACCGATTGGGCCCCAGCATTTT
TRBV5-1,few,TRBJ1-3,TRBD1,CASSLGTAIFSGNTIYF,TGCGCCAGCAGCTTAGGGACAGCAATATTCTCTGGAAACACCATATATTTT
TRBV30,.,TRBJ2-7,.,CAWDRGSKTYEQYF,TGTGCCTGGGACCGGGGTTCGAAAACCTACGAGCAGTACTTC
TRBV28,.,TRBJ2-1,.,CASSPFRAGSEQFF,TGTGCCAGCAGTCCCTTTCGAGCGGGTAGCGAGCAGTTCTTC
TRBV10-3,.,TRBJ2-3,TRBD2,CAISAGGTNRMQYF,TGTGCCATCAGTGCGGGGGGGACCAACCGGATGCAGTATTTT
TRBV27,.,TRBJ2-7,.,CASSPPQPYEQYF,TGTGCCAGCAGTCCTCCACAGCCCTACGAGCAGTACTTC
TRBV6-6,.,TRBJ1-2,TRBD1,CASSYTPGQGGGYTF,TGTGCCAGCAGTTACACCCCAGGACAGGGGGGTGGCTACACCTTC
TRBV7-8,.,TRBJ1-5,.,CASSYHPVQAQPQHF,TGTGCCAGCAGCTACCACCCCGTCCAAGCCCAGCCCCAGCATTTT
TRBV2,.,TRBJ2-1,TRBD2,CASSEEAGANDEQFF,TGTGCCAGCAGTGAAGAGGCGGGAGCGAACGATGAGCAGTTCTTC
TRBV11-2,.,TRBJ1-3,.,CASSSPGNGNTIYF,TGTGCCAGCAGCTCCCCAGGGAATGGAAACACCATATATTTT
TRBV25-1,.,TRBJ2-7,.,CASSRPGFSYEQYF,TGTGCCAGCAGTCGGCCGGGATTCTCCTACGAGCAGTACTTC
TRBV27,.,TRBJ2-1,TRBD1,CASSLRVTGTVYNEQFF,TGTGCCAGCAGTTTACGGGTAACCGGGACAGTTTACAATGAGCAGTTCTTC
TRBV28,.,TRBJ2-7,.,CASSSPSEGRLYEQYF,TGTGCCAGCAGTTCCCCCAGCGAGGGTAGACTGTACGAGCAGTACTTC
TRBV27,.,TRBJ1-1,TRBD1,CASSLLTGEGTEAFF,TGTGCCAGCAGTTTATTAACAGGGGAAGGTACTGAAGCTTTCTTT
TRBV20-1,.,TRBJ1-3,.,CSANYRDTIYF,TGCAGTGCGAATTACCGGGACACCATATATTTT
TRBV30,once,TRBJ2-2,.,CACPPGGNTGELFF,TGTGCCTGCCCGCCCGGGGGGAACACCGGGGAGCTGTTTTTT
TRBV7-9,.,TRBJ2-5,.,CASTLGQGKETQYF,TGTGCCAGCACCCTCGGGCAGGGAAAAGAGACCCAGTACTTC
TRBV28,.,TRBJ2-1,.,CASIPGGKGSYNEQFF,TGTGCCAGCATCCCAGGAGGGAAAGGCTCCTACAATGAGCAGTTCTTC
TRBV7-2,.,TRBJ1-4,TRBD1,CASRPRTGSNEKLFF,TGTGCCAGCAGGCCACGGACAGGATCCAATGAAAAACTGTTTTTT
TRBV18,.,TRBJ2-5,TRBD1,CASSPGAGQGQETQYF,TGTGCCAGCTCACCAGGCGCGGGACAGGGACAGGAGACCCAGTACTTC
TRBV5-6,.,TRBJ2-4,.,CASSRGSDIQYF,TGTGCCAGCAGTCGGGGTTCGGACATTCAGTACTTC
TRBV11-2,.,TRBJ2-5,.,CASSFGSLAVRTQYF,TGTGCCAGCAGCTTTGGGAGTCTGGCCGTCCGGACCCAGTACTTC
TRBV11-2,.,TRBJ1-2,.,CASSTSGSGYTF,TGTGCCAGCAGCACATCAGGGTCTGGCTACACCTTC
TRBV19,.,TRBJ2-5,TRBD2,CASSSSGGLETQYF,TGTGCCAGTAGTTCTAGCGGGGGTTTAGAGACCCAGTACTTC
TRBV28,.,TRBJ2-2,TRBD1,CATEMPGQSSTGELFF,TGTGCCACCGAAATGCCGGGACAGAGCTCCACCGGGGAGCTGTTTTTT
TRBV4-3,.,TRBJ2-1,TRBD2,CASSQDGLAGGFTYNEQFF,TGCGCCAGCAGCCAAGATGGCCTAGCGGGGGGCTTCACCTACAATGAGCAGTTCTTC
TRBV30,.,TRBJ2-3,.,CAWRQPSHTDTQCF,TGTGCCTGGAGGCAGCCGAGCCACACAGATACGCAGTGTTTT
TRBV30,.,TRBJ2-3,.,CAWSQGVDTQYF,TGTGCCTGGAGCCAAGGGGTGGATACGCAGTATTTT
TRBV5-5,.,TRBJ2-7,.,CASSLAAYEQYF,TGTGCCAGCAGCTTAGCCGCCTACGAGCAGTACTTC
TRBV2,once,TRBJ2-2,.,CASSLGRTNTGELFF,TGTGCCAGCAGCCTAGGGAGGACGAACACCGGGGAGCTGTTTTTT